Here is one T cell receptor (beta chain) with its context. No antigen is known for it. Base qualities are not provided; no much larger clone lies one nucleotide away. The cohort comprised under 700 healthy bone marrow donors. All cohort members were sampled while nominally healthy, although unrecorded immune exposures were likely present. The donor tested CMV seronegative, placing the donor among the roughly 340 seronegative members of the cohort. A peripheral blood sample was collected from each donor, and TCR beta sequencing was performed on peripheral blood mononuclear cells. The Qiagen DNeasy Blood Extraction Kit was used to extract genomic DNA from the blood cell samples. Via the germline V gene (reference sequence), CDR1 is MNHEY and CDR2 SMNVEV. CDR3 length: 15 amino acids, cysteine to phenylalanine. Just CDR3 DNA is preserved here, 45 bases in frame from base 1. V is pruned by 5 bases and J by 7 bases, leaving 7 bases of the junction without a gene match.

This sample was taken from a study of cytomegalovirus exposure and HLA in healthy donors (dated by TCRdb to the late 2010s). In terms of the full investigation: In an earlier analysis of 587 of the donors, less than 350 Gb of sequence data and some 120 million unique TCR beta sequences from 150 million to 200 million T cells were reported. To decide whether each TCR beta V gene segment behaved as functional or pseudogenic, an earlier analysis of 587 of the donors relied on high-throughput TCR beta sequencing. A later genetic analysis used genome-wide SNP genotypes for about 65% of the roughly 700 donors, treating that subset as a discovery cohort. Typing coverage differed by locus: A, B, C, DRB1 and DQB1 were typed in about 620-630 donors, DQA1 in about 550, DPA1 in around 580, and DPB1 in 450 to 490. Rather than drawing on any new phenotypic data, the later analysis identified candidate immune exposures from TCR beta sequences and the way those sequences occurred across donors. All discovery cohort repertoires had been generated using a single sequencing platform. Approximately 310 gigabases of sequencing data and tens of millions of unique TCR sequences made up an early release that covered 500 to 650 HLA-typed donors. Along with the roughly 670-subject first cohort, a separate validation cohort of over a hundred different subjects was used. The study aimed to test whether cataloging public T cell receptors could reveal signatures of past pathogen exposure. Of the roughly 400 genotyped donors, around 81% fell in the genetic ancestry cluster associated with self-reported Caucasian donors. Both class I and class II loci were covered by HLA typing, at four-digit resolution. The study used immunosequencing to profile the T cell repertoires of some 600 subjects and linked those repertoires to cytomegalovirus serostatus. To study patterns of TCR occurrence, a later analysis re-analyzed previously published TCR beta repertoires from 666 donors and added high-resolution HLA genotyping. Donor age, sex, ethnicity and CMV serostatus were compiled alongside the repertoire data. Four to six DR-DQ haplotypes were handled as single units for association and clustering, since linkage in the cohort was strong. Across 398 genotyped donors of the cohort, an average of about 200,000 unique TCR beta nucleotide sequences per donor were sequenced, and about a sixth of those sequences were non-productive. High-throughput TCR immunosequencing, statistical association of individual TCRs with disease status, and machine learning were combined to predict cytomegalovirus infection status.

Receptor amplification or capture employed the immunoSEQ multiplex PCR assay. For the multiplex PCR, a mixture combining 60 forward primers for TCR Vbeta segments and 13 reverse primers for TCR Jbeta segments was used. The CDR3 region of rearranged TCR beta genes was amplified from genomic DNA by a multiplex PCR assay. Amplified TCR beta libraries were sequenced as 87-base-pair reads on the Illumina HiSeq System. In the source study's methods: In a later analysis, tens of millions of unique TCR beta chains were counted across the approximately 670 repertoires, and roughly 11 million of these chains were shared by at least two donors. Raw reads were error-corrected and collapsed into unique sequences by a nearest-neighbor algorithm in which closely related sequences were merged to remove PCR and sequencing errors. Alignment of CDR3 sequences to IMGT reference sequences was used to assign V, D and J gene segments. For a sequence to be retained, a match of at least six nucleotides was required to both a V gene segment and a J gene segment. Rearrangements were called productive when the CDR3 lacked stop codons and stayed in frame with V and J; all others were non-productive. CDR3 was defined by IMGT convention, running from the second conserved V-encoded cysteine to the conserved J-encoded phenylalanine. In an earlier analysis of roughly 610 of the donors, sequences lacking an unambiguous match to a single V gene segment were excluded. In an earlier analysis of approximately 590 of the donors, V segments were called functional above 56.7% productive rearrangements and were called segregating when the between-donor standard deviation exceeded 5%. A statistical classification framework was built for diagnosing cytomegalovirus status from the catalog of TCR beta chain sequences. A later analysis assigned V and J genes by comparing TCR nucleotide sequences with IMGT/GENE-DB human TR gene sequences. In a later analysis, CDR3 sequences and most-parsimonious VDJ recombination scenarios were assigned using the TCRdist pipeline. In a later analysis, every TCR beta chain was defined by the combination of its CDR3 amino acid sequence and its V-gene family, and reads without a unique V-gene family were dropped. To address suspected cross-contamination and a sequencing artifact, a later analysis removed around 590 highly shared, low-generation-probability nucleotide sequences. For each public chain, a later analysis derived a clonal expansion index from normalized ranks of inferred template counts within each repertoire. In a later analysis, generation probabilities were computed using a VDJ recombination model fitted to out-of-frame rearrangements, and the results were checked against IGoR. In a later analysis, hypergeometric tests were used to score TCR-TCR, TCR-HLA and TCR-CMV co-occurrence, with a repertoire-size bias correction applied to TCR pairs. In a later analysis, false discovery rates were estimated by permuting HLA or CMV assignments 20 times. In a later analysis, co-occurring TCRs were grouped using DBSCAN, and TCRdist sequence similarity was added for clustering within HLA-allele-positive subsets. For co-occurrence clustering, repertoires with fewer than 30,000 or more than 120,000 public chains were excluded, along with five repertoires with anomalous nucleotide sharing. TCRdb carries this immuneACCESS record with in-frame sequences only. Its versions omit some clonotypes, under half of them owing to an unresolved V gene in the studies checked, with the rest unexplained. For V, J and clone size, that table is used; D and trimming come from the DNA. This sample comprises roughly 130,000 clones, roughly 78% of them detected only once. The ten largest clones capture roughly 2.4% of the sample.

General conclusions and limits of the study: In a later analysis, some 18,000 TCR beta sequences were associated with specific HLA alleles at a false discovery rate of 0.05. According to a later analysis, TCR association rates differed among HLA loci, with DRB1 alleles showing the most associated TCRs and HLA-C alleles showing the fewest. Cytomegalovirus status was reported to be diagnosed by the classifier with high specificity and sensitivity in both the original and validation cohorts. Broadly in line with IMGT annotations, most TCR beta V segments showed up in productive rearrangements about 87% or about 30% of the time in an earlier analysis of a few hundred of the donors. Linkage disequilibrium might explain the correlated functional status among segregating V segments, but an unknown experimental factor could not be excluded. V-gene and J-gene trimming of TCR beta chains was associated with a missense DCLRE1C variant in a later genetic analysis, and the association was replicated in an independent cohort. The sequencing pipeline was judged likely to have produced a cluster of highly shared sequence variants as a technical artifact. According to the authors, the approach could potentially be generalized to other disease states and immunological phenotypes. Because HLA typing was unavailable for some donors at each locus, only the typed subset was used in association tests. CMV serostatus was the only immune exposure information available for the cohort. The study gave a list of over 150 TCR beta chains associated with cytomegalovirus. While some public TCRs were present in many individuals, most TCR sequences turned up only very rarely across donors. According to a later analysis, parvovirus B19, influenza, CMV and Epstein-Barr virus appeared linked to several top co-occurrence clusters. In a later analysis, HLA-associated TCR beta chains were found to be more clonally expanded and to have lower generation probabilities than equally common non-associated chains. Some IMGT-functional V segments, including TRBV6-2 and TRBV6-3, could not be distinguished by the 87-base-pair reads and were therefore excluded. Assigning TCR associations to individual alleles was difficult when HLA alleles, especially DR and DQ, strongly co-occurred. According to a later analysis, most CMV-associated TCR beta chains appeared to be HLA-restricted, and the HLA associations seemed to be driven largely by CMV exposure. A later genetic analysis reported fewer N-insertions in productive TCRs among donors in an Asian-associated ancestry cluster than the roughly 700-donor mean. Sequencing depth was assumed to be roughly uniform across donors in the presence/absence analyses, though that assumption may not hold. A further reported finding was that TCR beta sequences accurately predicted the HLA-A and HLA-B alleles for most subjects in the first cohort. Because counts were too low, about 18 rarely observed V segments, including chromosome 9 orphons, were excluded from the earlier analysis of 587 of the donors. In vitro tests confirmed that a few of the cytomegalovirus-associated TCR beta chains recognize cytomegalovirus antigens. In this cohort, only TCR beta chains were sequenced, and detectable features were limited by the absence of alpha or paired-chain data.

Recombination connected TRBV27 to TRBJ2-7, and 14 junctional nucleotides match TRBD2. Sequencing used PBMCs. The sequence was obtained from a man younger than 40 in good health and CMV-seronegative. The CDR3 is CASSPTTSGRAEQYF. At the DNA level, the sequence is TGTGCCAGCAGTCCGACGACTAGCGGGAGGGCAGAGCAGTACTTC.